The 5 T cell receptor beta chains in this list originate from one sample, sequenced in a study of post-analysis software for immune sequencing data. The study, taken as a whole, reports: Compared with controls, patients had more of five TRBV segments, including TRBV5-6, TRBV5-1 and TRBV20-1.

What these receptors recognize is not known. Libraries were made from TCR beta cDNA, and they carried unique molecular identifiers. TCRdb re-analysed the PCR reads in MiXCR, keeping a single row per CDR3 protein. This sample has a few hundred thousand distinct CDR3 sequences; less than 40% occur once, and the top ten carry about an eighth. Sample: blood. The receptors here all came from a girl between 10 and 17 years old with multiple sclerosis.

This chain uses TRBV7-3 with TRBJ2-5; TRBD1 agrees at 8 bases. Trimming took 3 bases from V and 0 from J; bases not matched to a gene: 6. The CDR3 consists of 16 residues. Germline CDR1 reads SGHTA; CDR2 reads FQGTGA. The CDR3 sequence: CASSLGQDLYQETQYF. CDR3 nucleotide sequence: TGTGCCAGCAGCTTGGGACAGGACCTTTACCAAGAGACCCAGTACTTC.

The count of this clonotype is one. The gene calls are TRBV5-1 and TRBJ2-7, with D hard to call. V lost 4 bases to trimming and J lost 5 bases, with 16 bases between them. Germline lookup yields CDR1 SGHRS and CDR2 YFSETQ. The CDR3 has 14 residues. CDR3 protein: CASSPYIGRDEQYF. The CDR3 DNA reads TGCGCCAGCAGCCCTTACATCGGACGTGACGAGCAGTACTTC. Variable domain in full (rest from reference TRBV5-1 and TRBJ2-7): KAGVTQTPRYLIKTRGQQVTLSCSPISGHRSVSWYQQTPGQGLQFLFEYFSETQRNKGNFPGRFSGRQFSNSRSEMNVSTLELGDSALYLCASSPYIGRDEQYFGPGTRLTVT.

This chain links TRBV4-3 with TRBJ2-7; 7 bases line up with TRBD2. Germline CDR1 LGHNA, CDR2 YSLEER. The CDR3 is 15 residues long. V lost 0 bases, J lost 3 bases, and 5 bases stayed unmatched. CDR3 sequence (DNA): TGCGCCAGCAGCCAAGAAAGGGAGGGTTTCTACGAGCAGTACTTC. Protein sequence: CASSQEREGFYEQYF.

This clonotype has just a few counts. The chain couples TRBV6-6 to TRBJ1-5; no clear D. The germline V gene encodes CDR1 MNHNY and CDR2 SVGAGI (reference sequence). CDR3 size: 14 residues. V gave up 2 bases and J gave up 3 bases, with 8 bases separating them. CDR3 amino acids: CASSYNGFNQPQHF. The DNA of the CDR3 is TGTGCCAGCAGTTACAACGGGTTCAATCAGCCCCAGCATTTT.

The chain is built from TRBV12-3 or TRBV12-4 and TRBJ1-2; the D is unclear. The CDR3 runs 14 residues. Trimming cost V 3 bases and J 4 bases, with 12 bases left between them. The CDR3, as DNA: TGTGCCAGCAGTTTTTTCACGGGCTCCTATGGCTACACCTTC. Residues: CASSFFTGSYGYTF.